These T cell receptor beta chains were read from a single sample in a study of shared clonotypes between healthy human individuals. Sequenced by immunoSEQ multiplex PCR; TCRdb stores in-frame clones only, minus some. The table has roughly 110,000 clones, about two thirds seen once. Sequencing was done on a sample of memory CD8+ T cells sorted from blood. The receptor source for this set is a woman between 25 and 40 years old in good health. Both conserved end residues are part of each CDR3. Each record gives: V gene, clone size, J gene, D gene, CDR3 DNA, CDR3 protein. D genes are given only for firm matches. Clone size is given for some rows only: seen once, a few or many times, or a class if the clone is expanded.

V gene: TRBV29-1
clone size: .
J gene: TRBJ2-3
D gene: TRBD1
CDR3 DNA: TGCAGCGTCGCCGGGACAGGGGGCGCAGATACGCAGTATTTT
CDR3 protein: CSVAGTGGADTQYF

V gene: TRBV19
clone size: .
J gene: TRBJ1-5
D gene: .
CDR3 DNA: TGTGCCAGTAGTGGACCTTACAATCAGCCCCAGCATTTT
CDR3 protein: CASSGPYNQPQHF

V gene: TRBV5-5
clone size: many
J gene: TRBJ2-7
D gene: .
CDR3 DNA: TGTGCCAGCAGCTCCGCGTGGGGTTCCTCCTACGAGCAGTACTTC
CDR3 protein: CASSSAWGSSYEQYF

V gene: TRBV7-8
clone size: .
J gene: TRBJ1-1
D gene: .
CDR3 DNA: TGTGCCAGCAGAATTGAACGGGGGGGGTTGAACACTGAAGCTTTCTTT
CDR3 protein: CASRIERGGLNTEAFF

V gene: TRBV7-6
clone size: .
J gene: TRBJ2-2
D gene: TRBD1
CDR3 DNA: TGTGCCAGCAGCCCCGGGACAGAACATACCGGGGAGCTGTTTTTT
CDR3 protein: CASSPGTEHTGELFF

V gene: TRBV6-4
clone size: .
J gene: TRBJ2-6
D gene: .
CDR3 DNA: TGTGCCAGCAGTCAAGACAGCTCTGGGGCCAACGTCCTGACTTTC
CDR3 protein: CASSQDSSGANVLTF

V gene: TRBV18
clone size: .
J gene: TRBJ2-7
D gene: .
CDR3 DNA: TGTGCCAGCTCACCTAGAATCTGGCCCGGGGCCTACGAGCAGTACTTC
CDR3 protein: CASSPRIWPGAYEQYF

V gene: TRBV19
clone size: few
J gene: TRBJ1-4
D gene: .
CDR3 DNA: TGTGCCAGTAGTATTGGTGGGGGAACGGAAAAACTGTTTTTT
CDR3 protein: CASSIGGGTEKLFF

V gene: TRBV5-1
clone size: .
J gene: TRBJ2-4
D gene: TRBD2
CDR3 DNA: TGCGCCAGCAGCTTGTCGGCCGGGAGGGCTGACATTCAGTACTTC
CDR3 protein: CASSLSAGRADIQYF

V gene: TRBV21-1
clone size: .
J gene: TRBJ2-2
D gene: .
CDR3 DNA: TGTGCCGCCGGGGGACCCCCACCCGGGGAGCTGTTTTTT
CDR3 protein: CAAGGPPPGELFF

V gene: TRBV6-5
clone size: .
J gene: TRBJ2-5
D gene: TRBD2
CDR3 DNA: TGTGCCAGCAGCCACATAGCGGGAGTTCAGGAGACCCAGTACTTC
CDR3 protein: CASSHIAGVQETQYF

V gene: TRBV4-1
clone size: .
J gene: TRBJ2-7
D gene: .
CDR3 DNA: TGCGCCAGCAGCCAAGAAGGTATGCGAGGGAGCGCCTACGAGCAGTACTTC
CDR3 protein: CASSQEGMRGSAYEQYF

V gene: TRBV9
clone size: .
J gene: TRBJ2-3
D gene: .
CDR3 DNA: TGTGCCAGCAGCGTAGATGGTTCCACAGATACGCAGTATTTT
CDR3 protein: CASSVDGSTDTQYF

V gene: TRBV5-1
clone size: .
J gene: TRBJ2-1
D gene: TRBD1
CDR3 DNA: TGCGCCAGCAGCCGGGGACAGACTCTCAGCTCCTACAATGAGCAGTTCTTC
CDR3 protein: CASSRGQTLSSYNEQFF

V gene: TRBV9
clone size: .
J gene: TRBJ2-5
D gene: TRBD2
CDR3 DNA: TGTGCCAGCAGCGGGGACTATCAAGAGACCCAGTACTTC
CDR3 protein: CASSGDYQETQYF

V gene: TRBV6-1
clone size: many
J gene: TRBJ2-1
D gene: TRBD2
CDR3 DNA: TGTGCCACTCCTCGGGGGCTAGCGGGAGGTAATGAGCAGTTCTTC
CDR3 protein: CATPRGLAGGNEQFF

V gene: TRBV28
clone size: .
J gene: TRBJ2-7
D gene: .
CDR3 DNA: TGTGCCAGCAGTTCCCAGGAGAAACAGTACTTC
CDR3 protein: CASSSQEKQYF

V gene: TRBV10-1
clone size: .
J gene: TRBJ1-1
D gene: TRBD1
CDR3 DNA: TGCGCCAGCATTCGGACAGGGAGACTCCCTGAAGCTTTCTTT
CDR3 protein: CASIRTGRLPEAFF

V gene: TRBV28
clone size: once
J gene: TRBJ2-7
D gene: TRBD1
CDR3 DNA: TGTGCCAGCAAACAGGGGGTTCGAAACGAGCAGTACTTC
CDR3 protein: CASKQGVRNEQYF

V gene: TRBV7-8
clone size: .
J gene: TRBJ2-7
D gene: TRBD1
CDR3 DNA: TGTGCCAGCAGCAGAGACAGGGGAGTCGCCGAGCAGTACTTC
CDR3 protein: CASSRDRGVAEQYF

V gene: TRBV6-5
clone size: .
J gene: TRBJ1-1
D gene: .
CDR3 DNA: TGTGCCAGCAGGACAAACTCAGGGGACCCTGAAGCTTTCTTT
CDR3 protein: CASRTNSGDPEAFF

V gene: TRBV11-2
clone size: once
J gene: TRBJ2-1
D gene: .
CDR3 DNA: TGTGCCAGCAGCTTAAACTCAGGGCACCGCACAGACAATGAGCAGTTCTTC
CDR3 protein: CASSLNSGHRTDNEQFF

V gene: TRBV6-4
clone size: many
J gene: TRBJ2-1
D gene: TRBD1
CDR3 DNA: TGTGCCAGCTCGGACAGGGTTTCAGGCAATGAGCAGTTCTTC
CDR3 protein: CASSDRVSGNEQFF

V gene: TRBV2
clone size: .
J gene: TRBJ2-7
D gene: TRBD1
CDR3 DNA: TGTGCCAGCAGTGACCCGGGACAGCCGCCTGACGAGCAGTACTTC
CDR3 protein: CASSDPGQPPDEQYF

V gene: TRBV6-4
clone size: many
J gene: TRBJ2-2
D gene: .
CDR3 DNA: TGTGCCAGCAGTGACTCGGACACCGGGGAGCTGTTTTTT
CDR3 protein: CASSDSDTGELFF

V gene: TRBV30
clone size: .
J gene: TRBJ2-1
D gene: .
CDR3 DNA: TGTGCCTGGAGTGTAGCAGGCAATGAGCAGTTCTTC
CDR3 protein: CAWSVAGNEQFF

V gene: TRBV11-2
clone size: once
J gene: TRBJ2-7
D gene: TRBD1
CDR3 DNA: TGTGCCAGCAGCTGGGGACAGGGGGGCTACGAGCAGTACTTC
CDR3 protein: CASSWGQGGYEQYF

V gene: TRBV15
clone size: many
J gene: TRBJ1-4
D gene: TRBD1
CDR3 DNA: TGTGCCACCAGCACTGCGCAAGGACAGGGAGGCGAAAAACTGTTTTTT
CDR3 protein: CATSTAQGQGGEKLFF

V gene: TRBV10-2
clone size: .
J gene: TRBJ2-3
D gene: TRBD2
CDR3 DNA: TGCGCCAGCAGTACACCTCGACGACTAGCGACTAGCACAGATACGCAGTATTTT
CDR3 protein: CASSTPRRLATSTDTQYF

V gene: TRBV18
clone size: .
J gene: TRBJ2-2
D gene: TRBD2
CDR3 DNA: TGTGCCAGCTCACTAGGACTAGCCGCAACGAACACCGGGGAGCTGTTTTTT
CDR3 protein: CASSLGLAATNTGELFF

V gene: TRBV5-1
clone size: .
J gene: TRBJ2-2
D gene: .
CDR3 DNA: TGCGCCAGCAGCTTAGCGCGAGGAGACACCGGGGAGCTGTTTTTT
CDR3 protein: CASSLARGDTGELFF

V gene: TRBV6-4
clone size: .
J gene: TRBJ1-5
D gene: .
CDR3 DNA: TGTGCCAGCAGTTTGGGTAGCAATCAGCCCCAGCATTTT
CDR3 protein: CASSLGSNQPQHF

V gene: TRBV27
clone size: .
J gene: TRBJ2-7
D gene: .
CDR3 DNA: TGTGCCAGCAGTTATCAGGGGCCCCGGGGGGAGCAGTACTTC
CDR3 protein: CASSYQGPRGEQYF

V gene: TRBV2
clone size: .
J gene: TRBJ1-5
D gene: .
CDR3 DNA: TGTGCCAGCACAGCGGGACTCCCGGAGCCCCAGCATTTT
CDR3 protein: CASTAGLPEPQHF

V gene: TRBV7-8
clone size: .
J gene: TRBJ2-1
D gene: .
CDR3 DNA: TGTGCCAGCAGCCCACCCAGCTTCGGGTCCCCCGGCAATGAGCAGTTCTTC
CDR3 protein: CASSPPSFGSPGNEQFF

V gene: TRBV6-5
clone size: .
J gene: TRBJ1-3
D gene: .
CDR3 DNA: TGTGCCAGCAGTTACTCGAACTACGGAGGAAACACCATATATTTT
CDR3 protein: CASSYSNYGGNTIYF

V gene: TRBV11-2
clone size: .
J gene: TRBJ2-7
D gene: TRBD2
CDR3 DNA: TGTGCCAGCAGCGTAAGCCCCGGGACTAGAGTCCACGAGCAGTACTTC
CDR3 protein: CASSVSPGTRVHEQYF

V gene: TRBV7-3
clone size: .
J gene: TRBJ2-1
D gene: TRBD2
CDR3 DNA: TGTGCCAGCAGCTTACGGCGGACTAGCCGCCATGAGCAGTTCTTC
CDR3 protein: CASSLRRTSRHEQFF

V gene: TRBV9
clone size: .
J gene: TRBJ2-3
D gene: .
CDR3 DNA: TGTGCCAGCAGCCCCCAGAGTGTTTCCGGCACAGATACGCAGTATTTT
CDR3 protein: CASSPQSVSGTDTQYF

V gene: TRBV7-8
clone size: .
J gene: TRBJ2-3
D gene: .
CDR3 DNA: TGTGCCAGCAGCTCCGGACTTCAGCCAAGCACAGATACGCAGTATTTT
CDR3 protein: CASSSGLQPSTDTQYF

V gene: TRBV6-1
clone size: .
J gene: TRBJ2-1
D gene: TRBD2
CDR3 DNA: TGTGCCAGCAGTGTTCTAGCGGAGGGATACAATGAGCAGTTCTTC
CDR3 protein: CASSVLAEGYNEQFF

V gene: TRBV19
clone size: .
J gene: TRBJ2-7
D gene: TRBD1
CDR3 DNA: TGTGCCAGTAGCCTACAGGGGAATGGCTACGAGCAGTACTTC
CDR3 protein: CASSLQGNGYEQYF

V gene: TRBV11-2
clone size: .
J gene: TRBJ2-7
D gene: .
CDR3 DNA: TGTGCCAGCAGCCCACGTGGGGTATCCTCCTACGAGCAGTACTTC
CDR3 protein: CASSPRGVSSYEQYF

V gene: TRBV5-6
clone size: .
J gene: TRBJ2-1
D gene: .
CDR3 DNA: TGTGCCAGCAGCTTGGGAGATGTGGGGGAAGGCTACAATGAGCAGTTCTTC
CDR3 protein: CASSLGDVGEGYNEQFF

V gene: TRBV7-6
clone size: many
J gene: TRBJ1-1
D gene: .
CDR3 DNA: TGTGCCAGCAGCCCTACAGGGTCTGAAGCTTTCTTT
CDR3 protein: CASSPTGSEAFF

V gene: TRBV15
clone size: .
J gene: TRBJ2-7
D gene: .
CDR3 DNA: TGTGCCACCAGCAGAGATGTTCGTCCCAGGGGGGGCGAGCAGTACTTC
CDR3 protein: CATSRDVRPRGGEQYF

V gene: TRBV4-2
clone size: .
J gene: TRBJ2-7
D gene: .
CDR3 DNA: TGTGCCAGCGGGTTTGGGGGCCTGGCGGAGGGGGACGAGCAGTACTTC
CDR3 protein: CASGFGGLAEGDEQYF

V gene: TRBV30
clone size: .
J gene: TRBJ1-2
D gene: .
CDR3 DNA: TGTGCCTGGAATCCGACAACTAACTATGGCTACACCTTC
CDR3 protein: CAWNPTTNYGYTF

V gene: TRBV7-9
clone size: .
J gene: TRBJ2-5
D gene: .
CDR3 DNA: TGTGCCAGCAGCCAATATAAAGAGACCCAGTACTTC
CDR3 protein: CASSQYKETQYF

V gene: TRBV11-3
clone size: .
J gene: TRBJ2-5
D gene: .
CDR3 DNA: TGTGCCAGCAGCAGAGGCCAGTACTTC
CDR3 protein: CASSRGQYF

V gene: TRBV7-9
clone size: .
J gene: TRBJ2-5
D gene: .
CDR3 DNA: TGTGCCAGCAGCTCCCCCCGGGGGTCAGCAGAACAAGAGACCCAGTACTTC
CDR3 protein: CASSSPRGSAEQETQYF

V gene: TRBV18
clone size: few
J gene: TRBJ1-1
D gene: .
CDR3 DNA: TGTGCCAGCTCACCACCCCCGGCTATGAACACTGAAGCTTTCTTT
CDR3 protein: CASSPPPAMNTEAFF

V gene: TRBV5-8
clone size: .
J gene: TRBJ2-3
D gene: .
CDR3 DNA: TGTGCCAGCAGCTTAACGACTAGATTTGGGGGCGATACGCAGTATTTT
CDR3 protein: CASSLTTRFGGDTQYF

V gene: TRBV5-4
clone size: few
J gene: TRBJ2-7
D gene: TRBD1
CDR3 DNA: TGTGCCAGCAGCAAGGACAGGATGGCCTACGAGCAGTACTTC
CDR3 protein: CASSKDRMAYEQYF